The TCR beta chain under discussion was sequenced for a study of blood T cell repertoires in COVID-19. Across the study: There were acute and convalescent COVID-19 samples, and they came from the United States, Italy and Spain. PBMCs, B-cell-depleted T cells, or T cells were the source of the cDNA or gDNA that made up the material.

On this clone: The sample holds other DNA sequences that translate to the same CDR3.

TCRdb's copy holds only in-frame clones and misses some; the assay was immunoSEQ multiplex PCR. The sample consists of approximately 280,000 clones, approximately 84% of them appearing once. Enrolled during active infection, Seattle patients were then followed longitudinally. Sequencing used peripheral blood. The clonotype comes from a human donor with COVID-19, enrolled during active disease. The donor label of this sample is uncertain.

The CDR3 spells CASSISGGGTDTQYF. The CDR3 DNA reads TGTGCCAGTAGTATTAGCGGAGGGGGCACAGATACGCAGTATTTT. The chain recombines TRBV19 with TRBJ2-3, with a tentative D call TRBD2 (6 bases). Germline V gene sequence: CDR1 LNHDA, CDR2 SQIVND (reference sequence). This CDR3 comprises 15 residues. V lost 3 bases to trimming and J lost 1 base, with 11 bases between them.